These 29 T cell receptor beta chains share one sample of origin, sequenced in a study of cytomegalovirus exposure and HLA in healthy donors. Vbeta (60) and Jbeta (13) primers were used in the PCR. Some clones are missing from TCRdb's copy, which holds only in-frame ones; the method was immunoSEQ multiplex PCR. The table records over 200,000 clones, more than 85% of them present only once. Sequenced material: PBMCs. These receptors were taken from a woman between 18 and 29 years old in good health and CMV-seronegative.

This chain joins TRBV5-8 and TRBJ2-7, with 7 nucleotides matching TRBD1. Looked up from germline, CDR1 is SGHTS and CDR2 is YDEGEE. J lost 4 bases, V lost 1 base, and 8 bases had no gene match. This CDR3 comprises 15 residues. In DNA, the CDR3 is TGTGCCAGCAGCTTGACATGGGACAGTCTATACGAGCAGTACTTC. Its protein product is CASSLTWDSLYEQYF.

This chain links TRBV9 with TRBJ2-5, with D maybe TRBD1 (6 bases). This CDR3 comprises 20 residues. Between the trimmed V and J ends, which lost 0 bases and 2 bases, there was a span of 26 bases. The V gene's germline CDR1 is SGDLS and CDR2 YYNGEE. The CDR3 nucleotides are TGTGCCAGCAGCGTAGAGGATCGGGCCCCATACCTAGGGGGTCAAGAGACCCAGTACTTC. This codes for CASSVEDRAPYLGGQETQYF.

The V call is TRBV5-1, the J call TRBJ2-1; 10 nucleotides line up with TRBD1. Per the germline V gene, CDR1 is SGHRS and CDR2 is YFSETQ. Losses at the gene ends were 1 base for V and 6 bases for J; bases not matched to a gene: 4. The CDR3 sequence is 15 residues long. CDR3 bases: TGCGCCAGCAGCTTGAGGGACAGGGGACCCAATGAGCAGTTCTTC. Translated: CASSLRDRGPNEQFF.

This sequence joins TRBV30 and TRBJ1-2; no firm D call. Trimming removed 0 bases at V and 4 bases at J, with 6 bases between. The CDR3 is made up of 12 amino acids. Germline V lookup: CDR1 GTSNPN, CDR2 SVGIG (reference sequence). As DNA, the CDR3 is TGTGCCTGGAGTGTAACTCGCTATGGCTACACCTTC. Translated, it gives CAWSVTRYGYTF.

The rearrangement links TRBV6-5 to TRBJ1-2; TRBD1 is a possible D gene (5 bases). Germline CDR1 reads MNHEY; CDR2 reads SVGAGI. The CDR3 totals 14 residues. The germline V and J ends were trimmed by 2 bases and 6 bases, with 13 bases remaining between them. CDR3 sequence reads: CASSYAGNVDGYTF. CDR3 nucleotides: TGTGCCAGCAGTTACGCAGGGAATGTGGATGGCTACACCTTC.

The chain links TRBV18 to TRBJ1-3; D unclear. Germline lookup yields CDR1 KGHSH and CDR2 LQKENI. The CDR3 covers 16 residues. Trimming shortened V by 2 bases and J by 0 bases, and 11 bases separated the two germline ends. CDR3 coding DNA: TGTGCCAGCTCACCAATTCCGGGGAGCTCTGGAAACACCATATATTTT. Its translation is CASSPIPGSSGNTIYF. Based on the CDR3 plus reference TRBV18 and TRBJ1-3, the full variable domain is NAGVMQNPRHLVRRRGQEARLRCSPMKGHSHVYWYRQLPEEGLKFMVYLQKENIIDESGMPKERFSAEFPKEGPSILRIQQVVRGDSAAYFCASSPIPGSSGNTIYFGEGSWLTVV.

This chain links TRBV7-2 with TRBJ2-1, with D maybe TRBD2 (5 bases). The CDR3 is 13 amino acids. V lost 5 bases and J lost 9, with 14 bases in between. CDR1 is SGHTA, CDR2 FQGNSA, per germline. The CDR3 DNA reads as TGTGCCAGCAGCCAACAACTAGGTGGTGAGCAGTTCTTC. Residues: CASSQQLGGEQFF.

The J gene is TRBJ1-5, the V gene TRBV10-3; 7 bases map to TRBD1. This CDR3 is 16 amino acids long. Trimming at V came to 4 bases and at J to 0 bases, leaving 6 bases not matched to a gene. From germline, CDR1 is ENHRY and CDR2 SYGVKD. This chain's CDR3 is CAISGQGPYSNQPQHF. Written as DNA, the CDR3 is TGTGCCATCAGTGGACAGGGACCATATAGCAATCAGCCCCAGCATTTT.

The gene calls are TRBV20-1 and TRBJ1-1, with D hard to call. Germline V CDR1 and CDR2: DFQATT, SNEGSKA (reference sequence). CDR3 length: 11 amino acids. V was shortened by 4 bases and J by 1 base, with 4 bases between the two germline ends. CDR3 in amino acids: CSANKNTEAFF. The DNA for the CDR3 is TGCAGTGCTAACAAGAACACTGAAGCTTTCTTT.

V and J are TRBV6-1 and TRBJ1-1; tentative D call: TRBD1 (6 bases). Germline CDR1 reads MNHNS; CDR2 reads SASEGT. The CDR3 sequence is 13 residues long. V lost 11 bases to trimming and J lost 6 bases, with 19 bases between them. The CDR3 is CALGAGGWAEAFF. The CDR3 coding sequence is TGTGCCCTGGGGGCGGGGGGGTGGGCTGAAGCTTTCTTT.

This chain connects TRBV2 to TRBJ2-5; the D is unclear. The tail of the sequence fits TRBJ2-7 better, so the J call may be wrong. The V gene's germline CDR1 is SNHLY and CDR2 FYNNEI. The CDR3 has 14 residues. In DNA, the CDR3 is TGTGCCAGCAGTGTTGAGACTGACTCCTACGAGCAGTACTTC. This gives the protein CASSVETDSYEQYF.

In nucleotides, the CDR3 is TGTGCCAGCGGATCATTTGAGCTAGCGGAAAACACCGGGGAGCTGTTTTTT. Protein product: CASGSFELAENTGELFF. The V and J genes are TRBV27 and TRBJ2-2; 7 nucleotides line up with TRBD2. CDR1 and CDR2 from the germline V gene are MNHEY and SMNVEV (reference sequence). The CDR3 is 17 amino acids. V lost 8 bases and J lost 2; bases outside the gene matches: 14.

V usage is TRBV7-2 and J usage is TRBJ1-5; TRBD1 matches at 7 bases. The junction had 8 bases not matched to a gene; V was cut back by 3 bases and J by 6 bases. This CDR3 contains 15 residues. Looked up from germline, CDR1 is SGHTA and CDR2 is FQGNSA. The CDR3 is CASSFGTARGQPQHF. The DNA of the CDR3 is TGTGCCAGCAGCTTTGGGACAGCTCGTGGTCAGCCCCAGCATTTT.

In its sample, this clone was seen a few times. V gene TRBV2 combines with J gene TRBJ2-7; a possible D gene is TRBD1 (6 bases). This CDR3 contains 14 residues. The germline V and J ends were trimmed by 5 bases and 1 base, with 12 bases remaining between them. Germline-derived CDR1 and CDR2 are SNHLY and FYNNEI. The CDR3 region has the DNA TGTGCCAGCAGTTTCACAGGGTTTTCCTACGAGCAGTACTTC. Its translation is CASSFTGFSYEQYF.

This clone was counted between two and nine times. J is TRBJ2-3 and V is TRBV7-2; 11 bases agree with TRBD2. Germline loops: CDR1 SGHTA, CDR2 FQGNSA. The CDR3 covers 14 residues. V shed 6 bases and J 1 base; nucleotides not matched to a gene: 0. This chain's CDR3 is CASRLAGGTDTQYF. Here the CDR3 DNA reads TGTGCCAGCAGACTAGCGGGGGGCACAGATACGCAGTATTTT.

This chain joins TRBV7-2 and TRBJ2-2; D unresolved. The CDR3 has 15 amino acids. From germline, CDR1 is SGHTA and CDR2 FQGNSA. V gave up 1 base and J gave up 6 bases, with 12 bases separating them. The DNA of the CDR3 is TGTGCCAGCAGCTTAGGAGCTAGAGACGCCGGGGAGCTGTTTTTT. Translated: CASSLGARDAGELFF.

This clone has just one count. This chain connects TRBV15 to TRBJ2-1; 12 nucleotides match TRBD2. V was clipped by 0 bases and J by 4 bases; unmatched bases: 1. Germline CDR1 LNHNV, CDR2 YYDKDF (reference sequence). The CDR3 contains 16 residues. CDR3 coding DNA: TGTGCCACCAGCAGAGATCTAGCGGGGGGGTACAATGAGCAGTTCTTC. Amino acid sequence: CATSRDLAGGYNEQFF. The full variable domain, its missing parts supplied by reference TRBV15 and TRBJ2-1, is DAMVIQNPRYQVTQFGKPVTLSCSQTLNHNVMYWYQQKSSQAPKLLFHYYDKDFNNEADTPDNFQSRRPNTSFCFLDIRSPGLGDTAMYLCATSRDLAGGYNEQFFGPGTRLTVL.

The chain employs TRBV7-9 and TRBJ2-1; 9 nucleotides line up with TRBD2. The CDR3 loop spans 17 amino acids. V dropped 3 bases and J dropped 4; count of bases not matched to a gene: 10. Per the germline V gene, CDR1 is SEHNR and CDR2 is FQNEAQ (reference sequence). The CDR3 reads CASSLPWASGEYNEQFF. CDR3 sequence (DNA): TGTGCCAGCAGCTTGCCTTGGGCTAGCGGGGAATACAATGAGCAGTTCTTC.

The rearrangement links TRBV11-3 to TRBJ2-7; D gene ambiguous. V lost 5 bases and J lost 4, with 9 bases in between. This CDR3 is 12 amino acids long. The germline V gene has CDR1 SGHNT and CDR2 YENEEA. CDR3 coding DNA: TGTGCCAGCAGCCCCTCTAAGTACGAGCAGTACTTC. Its protein product is CASSPSKYEQYF. The variable domain in full, completed from reference TRBV11-3 and TRBJ2-7, reads EAGVVQSPRYKIIEKKQPVAFWCNPISGHNTLYWYLQNLGQGPELLIRYENEEAVDDSQLPKDRFSAERLKGVDSTLKIQPAELGDSAVYLCASSPSKYEQYFGPGTRLTVT.

This clone occurred once. This rearrangement joins TRBV10-1 to TRBJ2-2, with 11 bases lining up with TRBD1. CDR1 is WNHNN and CDR2 is SYGVQD in the germline V gene (reference sequence). The junction had 2 bases not matched to a gene; V was cut back by 3 bases and J by 5 bases. The CDR3 has 15 residues. The CDR3 DNA is TGCGCCAGCAGTGACAGGGACAGGGGGACCGGGGAGCTGTTTTTT. It specifies CASSDRDRGTGELFF.

The CDR3 here is CASRQINQPQHF. CDR3 nucleotide sequence: TGTGCCAGCAGGCAGATAAATCAGCCCCAGCATTTT. The chain employs TRBV6-5 and TRBJ1-5; D not certain. The CDR3 covers 12 residues. The V gene's germline CDR1 is MNHEY and CDR2 SVGAGI. V lost 6 bases to trimming and J lost 4 bases, with 7 bases between them.

This rearrangement joins TRBV7-2 to TRBJ2-1; 8 nucleotides line up with TRBD2. Trimming at V came to 1 base and at J to 10 bases, leaving 3 bases not matched to a gene. Looked up from germline, CDR1 is SGHTA and CDR2 is FQGNSA. The CDR3 has 13 residues. CDR3 residues: CASSLGLASEQFF. The CDR3 nucleotides read TGTGCCAGCAGCTTAGGACTAGCGAGCGAGCAGTTCTTC.

The chain combines TRBV27 with TRBJ1-2; a weak D match, TRBD1 (5 bases). V dropped 11 bases and J dropped 7 bases, with 20 bases sitting between them. This CDR3 has 13 amino acids. Germline assignment: CDR1 MNHEY and CDR2 SMNVEV (reference sequence). The CDR3 sequence is CAVFQGIRRGYTF. The CDR3 coding sequence is TGTGCCGTTTTCCAGGGTATTCGACGTGGCTACACCTTC.

CDR3 loop: CASSPARTSGVPDTQYF. CDR3 coding DNA: TGCGCCAGCAGCCCCGCTCGGACTAGCGGGGTCCCAGATACGCAGTATTTT. The chain carries TRBV4-3 and TRBJ2-3; 12 bases match TRBD2. The CDR3 runs 17 residues. Germline V gene lookup returns CDR1 LGHNA and CDR2 YSLEER. The J segment lost 4 bases and the V segment lost 4 bases, leaving 9 bases of the junction unmatched.

The chain employs TRBV15 and TRBJ2-3; TRBD1 matches 8 bases. The V gene end was trimmed by 4 bases and the J gene end by 3 bases; junction bases not matched to a gene: 6. CDR3 length equals 15 residues. Germline V gives CDR1 LNHNV, CDR2 YYDKDF (reference sequence). The chain's CDR3 is CATSTPGGETDTQYF. Here the CDR3 DNA reads TGTGCCACCAGCACCCCAGGGGGCGAAACAGATACGCAGTATTTT.

The chain is built from TRBV19 and TRBJ2-7, with TRBD1 identical over 8 bases. V was clipped by 4 bases and J by 0 bases; unmatched bases: 5. The germline V gene has CDR1 LNHDA and CDR2 SQIVND (reference sequence). The CDR3 extends over 15 amino acids. CDR3 sequence reads: CASSNRDRLSYEQYF. CDR3 nucleotides: TGTGCCAGTAGTAACCGGGACAGGCTCTCCTACGAGCAGTACTTC.

This clone was observed a single time. This sequence joins TRBV13 and TRBJ2-2, with D unresolved. The ends were cut back, 6 bases at V and 3 bases at J, with 8 bases in the middle. This CDR3 region has 13 residues. Germline CDR1 and CDR2: PRHDT and FYEKMQ (reference sequence). The CDR3 reads CASSSTDTGELFF. In DNA form, the CDR3 reads TGTGCCAGCAGTTCAACTGACACCGGGGAGCTGTTTTTT.

The CDR3 nucleotides are TGTGCCAGCAGTTTAACCGGGACTAGCGGTCCATCCTACGAGCAGTACTTC. Its translation is CASSLTGTSGPSYEQYF. The rearrangement uses TRBV27 and TRBJ2-7; TRBD2 agrees at 11 bases. The V and J ends lost 2 bases and 1 base, in that order; junction bases with no gene match: 7. The length of the CDR3 is 17 residues. Germline V CDR1 and CDR2: MNHEY, SMNVEV (reference sequence).

This chain joins TRBV19 and TRBJ2-3; D may be TRBD2 (5 bases). Germline assignment: CDR1 LNHDA and CDR2 SQIVND (reference sequence). The CDR3 runs 16 residues. V was pared by 3 bases and J by 0 bases, with 13 bases between. The CDR3 here is CASSISGITSTDTQYF. The DNA of the CDR3 is TGTGCCAGTAGTATCTCGGGGATCACTAGCACAGATACGCAGTATTTT.